These 23 T cell receptor beta chains came from one sample sequenced in a study of T cells in Graves' hyperthyroidism and ophthalmopathy (dated by TCRdb to the late 2010s). The protocol used for the library was multiplex PCR. The reads were generated on an Illumina HiSeq 2000. The TCR beta CDR3 regions were amplified from RNA transcripts. For the first round of RT-PCR on the TCR CDR3, the HTBI primer set was used together with the Qiagen OneStep RT-PCR kit. TCRdb reanalyzed the raw reads on its own, using fastp at Q25 for trimming and MiXCR for clone calling, and kept in-frame beta chains. Under each unique CDR3 protein, matching rows form one entry showing the most common genes and DNA. The sample data list under 400,000 distinct CDR3 sequences, and over 10% of these were observed just once. The ten largest clonotypes hold roughly 8.3% of the sample. The sample consisted of blood. The receptors derive from a woman under 30 with Graves' hyperthyroidism.

The V and J genes are TRBV4-3 and TRBJ2-7; 13 bases are shared with TRBD2. Germline-derived CDR1 and CDR2 are LGHNA and YSLEER. V trimming: 0 bases; J trimming: 5 bases; junction bases outside the gene matches: 10. This CDR3 is 18 amino acids long. As DNA, the CDR3 is TGCGCCAGCAGCCAAGACTTCCAGACTAGCGGGAGGATCAACGAGCAGTACTTC. This translates into CASSQDFQTSGRINEQYF.

This clonotype was found many times. This rearrangement joins TRBV3-1 to TRBJ2-3; 12 positions match TRBD2. In germline, CDR1 is LGHDT, CDR2 YNNKEL (reference sequence). Losses at the gene ends were 5 bases for V and 1 base for J; bases not matched to a gene: 7. The CDR3 spans 17 residues. This CDR3 is CASSSRLAGEGTDTQYF. CDR3 coding DNA: TGTGCCAGCAGCTCGCGACTAGCGGGGGAAGGCACAGATACGCAGTATTTT.

In this sample, this clonotype turned up many times. The gene calls are TRBV7-2 and TRBJ2-3, with D perhaps TRBD2 (5 bases). This CDR3 comprises 17 residues. V lost 1 base to trimming and J lost 1 base, with 15 bases between them. The germline gives CDR1 SGHTA, CDR2 FQGNSA. The CDR3 nucleotides are TGTGCCAGCAGCTTAGTTCCGAGCGGCTCCGGCACAGATACGCAGTATTTT. Amino acid sequence: CASSLVPSGSGTDTQYF.

The chain links TRBV5-1 to TRBJ1-4; TRBD1 matches 7 bases. In germline, CDR1 is SGHRS, CDR2 YFSETQ. CDR3 length equals 15 residues. V was clipped by 5 bases and J by 5 bases; unmatched bases: 9. The DNA for the CDR3 is TGCGCCAGCAGAGGGGGGGGACAGACCAATGAAAAACTGTTTTTT. Its protein product is CASRGGGQTNEKLFF.

This clonotype showed up many times. The chain uses TRBV7-9 and TRBJ2-2; D might be TRBD2 (6 bases). Trimming removed 0 bases at V and 0 bases at J, with 17 bases between. From germline, CDR1 is SEHNR and CDR2 FQNEAQ (reference sequence). The CDR3 consists of 19 residues. The CDR3 coding sequence is TGTGCCAGCAGCTTAGCCCCCGGGGGAGGCCTGGCGAACACCGGGGAGCTGTTTTTT. Translating it yields CASSLAPGGGLANTGELFF.

This clonotype occurred many times. The chain recombines TRBV6-2 or TRBV6-3 with TRBJ2-7; 7 nucleotides align to TRBD1. CDR1 and CDR2 from the germline V gene are MNHEY and SVGEGT. This CDR3 is built from 15 residues. V shed 2 bases and J 1 base; nucleotides not matched to a gene: 5. The CDR3 spells CASSYRGRGSYEQYF. In DNA form, the CDR3 reads TGTGCCAGCAGTTACCGGGGCAGGGGGTCCTACGAGCAGTACTTC.

This clonotype was detected many times. The V call is TRBV12-3 or TRBV12-4, the J call TRBJ2-1; 11 bases are shared with TRBD2. There are 14 residues in the CDR3. J gave up 9 bases and V 6 bases, and 7 bases lay outside the gene matches. In DNA form, the CDR3 reads TGTGCCAGCAGCCTTAGCGGGGGGGCGGGTGAGCAGTTCTTC. Encoded protein: CASSLSGGAGEQFF.

This chain connects TRBV25-1 to TRBJ1-3; maybe TRBD1 (6 bases). This CDR3 region has 17 residues. Trimming cost V 4 bases and J 1 base, with 17 bases left between them. The germline CDR1 and CDR2 sequences are MGHDK and SYGVNS. CDR3 in DNA: TGTGCCAGCAGTGCCCCAGGGGTAGGATTATCTGGAAACACCATATATTTT. It translates to CASSAPGVGLSGNTIYF.

This clonotype has at least ten counts. The chain carries TRBV12-3 or TRBV12-4 and TRBJ2-3, with 14 nucleotides matching TRBD2. Trimming cost V 3 bases and J 6 bases; bases outside gene matches: 14. The length of the CDR3 is 19 residues. CDR3 sequence reads: CASSFDPPGLAGAMDTQYF. The CDR3 nucleotides read TGTGCCAGCAGTTTTGATCCTCCGGGACTAGCGGGGGCTATGGATACGCAGTATTTT.

Many counts were recorded for this clonotype. The chain is built from TRBV9 and TRBJ2-5; TRBD2 aligns across 15 bases. The V segment lost 3 bases and the J segment 4 bases; nucleotides outside the gene matches: 4. This CDR3 contains 16 residues. Per germline, CDR1 SGDLS and CDR2 YYNGEE. The CDR3 is CASSAGLAGGPETQYF. CDR3 sequence (DNA): TGTGCCAGCAGCGCAGGACTAGCGGGGGGGCCAGAGACCCAGTACTTC.

This clonotype was recorded many times. The V call is TRBV28, the J call TRBJ1-1, with D perhaps matching TRBD1 (6 bases). This CDR3 region has 15 residues. Trimming left V 5 bases short and J 5 bases short, with 18 bases between. The germline gives CDR1 MDHEN, CDR2 SYDVKM. CDR3 sequence: CASSPSGQGQTEAFF. CDR3 DNA sequence: TGTGCCAGCAGTCCATCGGGGCAGGGGCAGACTGAAGCTTTCTTT. The whole variable domain, filled in from reference TRBV28 and TRBJ1-1, reads DVKVTQSSRYLVKRTGEKVFLECVQDMDHENMFWYRQDPGLGLRLIYFSYDVKMKEKGDIPEGYSVSREKKERFSLILESASTNQTSMYLCASSPSGQGQTEAFFGQGTRLTVV.

The sample holds many counts of this clonotype. The chain joins TRBV20-1 to TRBJ2-1, with 11 bases matching TRBD2. Germline loops: CDR1 DFQATT, CDR2 SNEGSKA (reference sequence). J gave up 4 bases and V 2 bases, and 4 bases lay outside the gene matches. The CDR3 spans 15 residues. Here the CDR3 reads CSARPGTSGYNEQFF. The CDR3 DNA follows: TGCAGTGCTAGACCCGGGACTAGCGGATACAATGAGCAGTTCTTC.

This clonotype has a count of ten or more. CDR3: CAITPGPTFLYNEQFF. The CDR3 nucleotides read TGTGCCATCACCCCCGGGCCGACATTCCTGTACAATGAGCAGTTCTTC. The genes are TRBV10-3 and TRBJ2-1; D is uncertain. The CDR3 loop spans 16 amino acids. The ends were cut back, 7 bases at V and 4 bases at J, with 20 bases in the middle. Per germline, CDR1 ENHRY and CDR2 SYGVKD.

There are many counts of this clonotype. This chain connects TRBV12-3 or TRBV12-4 to TRBJ2-7; unclear D gene. The length of the CDR3 is 12 residues. V dropped 7 bases and J dropped 3 bases, with 10 bases sitting between them. CDR3 bases: TGTGCCAGCACCCAAGAAGGCTACGAGCAGTACTTC. This sequence encodes CASTQEGYEQYF.

This clonotype was counted a few times. The chain recombines TRBV28 with TRBJ1-2; 7 nucleotides agree with TRBD1. The V segment lost 4 bases and the J segment 7 bases; nucleotides outside the gene matches: 9. The CDR3 is made up of 14 amino acids. The germline V gene encodes CDR1 MDHEN and CDR2 SYDVKM. CDR3 region: CASSSGQKLVGYTF. CDR3 sequence (DNA): TGTGCCAGCAGTTCGGGACAGAAATTGGTTGGCTACACCTTC.

V gene TRBV28 combines with J gene TRBJ2-7; 9 positions agree with TRBD1. The CDR3 covers 15 residues. Germline assignment: CDR1 MDHEN and CDR2 SYDVKM. V lost 3 bases, J lost 1 base, and 4 bases stayed unmatched. For the CDR3, the DNA is TGTGCCAGCAGTTTGTCCGGGACAGGGTCCTACGAGCAGTACTTC. Protein product: CASSLSGTGSYEQYF.

In this sample, this clonotype turned up many times. The chain employs TRBV29-1 and TRBJ1-1, with D perhaps TRBD1 (5 bases). V lost 1 base, J lost 8 bases, and 20 bases lay in between. CDR3 size: 15 residues. The germline V gene encodes CDR1 SQVTM and CDR2 ANQGSEA. In DNA form, the CDR3 reads TGCAGCGTTGAAGGGGAGACAGTCGAACACTGGGAAGCTTTCTTT. Protein product: CSVEGETVEHWEAFF.

This clonotype was seen many times. V is TRBV20-1 and J is TRBJ2-1, with D perhaps assigned TRBD1 or TRBD2 (5 bases each). V lost 6 bases and J lost 0, with 15 bases in between. Germline V gene data show CDR1 as DFQATT and CDR2 as SNEGSKA (reference sequence). The CDR3 length is 15 residues. The CDR3 region has the DNA TGCAGTGCGCTCACGGGACGTCTCTCCTACAATGAGCAGTTCTTC. As protein: CSALTGRLSYNEQFF.

This clonotype was seen a few times. The rearrangement uses TRBV19 and TRBJ1-4; no clear D. The CDR3 totals 14 residues. V lost 5 bases to trimming and J lost 10 bases, with 17 bases between them. CDR1 LNHDA and CDR2 SQIVND come from the germline V gene (reference sequence). The CDR3 sequence is CASSRRVWGGKLFF. CDR3 coding DNA: TGTGCCAGTAGTCGGAGGGTCTGGGGTGGAAAACTGTTTTTT.

This clonotype was counted many times. The V gene is TRBV27, the J gene TRBJ1-5; D not resolved. Trimming pared 5 bases from V and 6 bases from J, leaving 8 bases between. Germline V lookup: CDR1 MNHEY, CDR2 SMNVEV (reference sequence). The CDR3 is 12 amino acids. The CDR3: CASSSSSQPQHF. For the CDR3, the DNA is TGTGCCAGCAGTAGTAGTTCTCAGCCCCAGCATTTT.

This clonotype came up a few times. The CDR3 nucleotides are TGCGCCAGCAGTATCACCGGGGGGCCCGGCACAGATACGCAGTATTTT. Its translation: CASSITGGPGTDTQYF. This chain uses TRBV10-1 with TRBJ2-3, with D possibly TRBD2 on 7 matching bases. The CDR3 length is 16 residues. Germline V gene sequence: CDR1 WNHNN, CDR2 SYGVQD (reference sequence). V was cut by 5 bases and J by 1 base, with 16 bases left in between.

The chain is built from TRBV6-1 and TRBJ2-1; 10 bases are a match to TRBD2. The J segment lost 9 bases and the V segment lost 1 base, leaving 6 bases of the junction unmatched. Germline V gene sequence: CDR1 MNHNS, CDR2 SASEGT. The length of the CDR3 is 15 residues. This chain's CDR3 is CASSEGASGSFEQFF. CDR3 DNA sequence: TGTGCCAGCAGTGAAGGCGCTAGCGGGAGTTTTGAGCAGTTCTTC.

For this clonotype: A much larger clone differs by one base, so this may be a read error. This rearrangement joins TRBV5-6 to TRBJ1-1, with 7 bases lining up with TRBD1. Germline-derived CDR1 and CDR2 are SGHDT and YYEEEE. The CDR3 is 15 amino acids. V was clipped by 4 bases and J by 7 bases; unmatched bases: 13. DNA of the CDR3: TGTGCCAGCAGCAACGACAGGGCGTTAGGCATTGAAGCTTTCTTT. This codes for CASSNDRALGIEAFF.